Presented here are 22 T cell receptor beta chains from one specimen sequenced in a study of cytomegalovirus exposure and HLA in healthy donors. Use of 60 Vbeta and 13 Jbeta primers characterized the PCR. Assay used: immunoSEQ multiplex PCR; TCRdb lists only in-frame clones, some missing. The table includes approximately 170,000 clones, around 80% detected once. Sequencing was performed on PBMCs. These receptor sequences come from a male donor in good health and CMV-seronegative.

This clone was detected a few times. V is TRBV28 and J is TRBJ1-5; D ambiguous. Germline loops: CDR1 MDHEN, CDR2 SYDVKM. Trimming pared 3 bases from V and 11 bases from J, leaving 14 bases between. The CDR3 consists of 13 residues. The CDR3 DNA reads TGTGCCAGCAGTTTTGGATCGGTTCGGGCCCAGCATTTT. Translated: CASSFGSVRAQHF. The whole variable domain, remainder taken from reference TRBV28 and TRBJ1-5, is DVKVTQSSRYLVKRTGEKVFLECVQDMDHENMFWYRQDPGLGLRLIYFSYDVKMKEKGDIPEGYSVSREKKERFSLILESASTNQTSMYLCASSFGSVRAQHFGDGTRLSIL.

Here the CDR3 reads CASSIGVGAYEQYF. The CDR3 DNA is TGTGCCAGTAGTATTGGGGTAGGGGCCTACGAGCAGTACTTC. The chain is built from TRBV19 and TRBJ2-7, with a weak D call TRBD1 (5 bases). Trimming pared 3 bases from V and 2 bases from J, leaving 11 bases between. Germline loops: CDR1 LNHDA, CDR2 SQIVND (reference sequence). The CDR3 totals 14 residues.

The genes are TRBV6-1 and TRBJ2-7, with D perhaps matching TRBD2 (5 bases). The CDR3 has 14 residues. V was pared by 6 bases and J by 8 bases, with 20 bases between. The germline V gene has CDR1 MNHNS and CDR2 SASEGT. The CDR3 nucleotides are TGTGCCAGCAGGAAAGCGGAATCCCTAATACAGCAGTACTTC. Its translation: CASRKAESLIQQYF.

The J gene is TRBJ1-4, the V gene TRBV27; D is possibly TRBD1 (5 bases). The CDR3 runs 16 residues. Germline assignment: CDR1 MNHEY and CDR2 SMNVEV (reference sequence). V was shortened by 4 bases and J by 1 base, with 13 bases between the two germline ends. The CDR3 bases are TGTGCCAGCAGTTCGGACCCTAGGGGAACTAATGAAAAACTGTTTTTT. It specifies CASSSDPRGTNEKLFF.

This chain joins TRBV7-6 and TRBJ2-7; the D gene is possibly TRBD2 (6 bases). CDR3 size: 17 residues. Trimming shortened V by 3 bases and J by 5 bases, and 23 bases separated the two germline ends. Germline V gene lookup returns CDR1 SGHVS and CDR2 FNYEAQ. In DNA, the CDR3 is TGTGCCAGCAGCTTCAGCCTTTCGCTCGGGACTTGGGACGAGCAGTACTTC. Translating gives CASSFSLSLGTWDEQYF.

This clone was seen a handful of times. This chain connects TRBV6-4 to TRBJ2-3, with 12 bases aligning to TRBD2. Germline V gene data show CDR1 as MRHNA and CDR2 as SNTAGT. The trim removed 4 bases at V and 4 bases at J, leaving 3 bases unmatched. This CDR3 has 15 amino acids. The DNA of the CDR3 is TGTGCCAGCAGTGTATCTAGCGGGGGGGCAGATACGCAGTATTTT. This sequence encodes CASSVSSGGADTQYF.

V and J are TRBV5-6 and TRBJ2-5, with D possibly matching TRBD1 (6 bases). Trimming cost V 0 bases and J 5 bases, with 11 bases left between them. Germline lookup yields CDR1 SGHDT and CDR2 YYEEEE. There are 14 residues in the CDR3. CDR3 loop: CASSLDRALETQYF. CDR3 bases: TGTGCCAGCAGCTTGGACAGGGCTTTGGAGACCCAGTACTTC.

The CDR3 is CASSTTSGRHNEQFF. The DNA for the CDR3 is TGTGCCAGCAGTACTACTAGCGGGAGACACAATGAGCAGTTCTTC. This chain uses TRBV28 with TRBJ2-1; 11 bases agree with TRBD2. Germline CDR1 reads MDHEN; CDR2 reads SYDVKM. This CDR3 is 15 amino acids long. With 5 bases clipped from V and 5 bases from J, the junction kept 5 bases outside the gene matches.

In its sample, this clone was seen once. The CDR3 DNA follows: TGTGCCAGTAGTATAGATCTCGGGGGAAACTATGGCTACACCTTC. It codes for CASSIDLGGNYGYTF. The chain joins TRBV19 to TRBJ1-2; a weak D match, TRBD1 (5 bases). Per germline, CDR1 LNHDA and CDR2 SQIVND (reference sequence). Trimming cost V 0 bases and J 2 bases, with 10 bases left between them. This CDR3 comprises 15 residues.

The J gene is TRBJ2-1, the V gene TRBV29-1, with 8 bases fitting TRBD2. Germline V CDR1 and CDR2: SQVTM, ANQGSEA. CDR3 size: 11 residues. The V segment lost 4 bases and the J segment 13 bases; nucleotides outside the gene matches: 6. CDR3 protein: CSVAQREHQFF. The DNA for the CDR3 is TGCAGCGTTGCCCAGCGGGAGCACCAGTTCTTC.

J is TRBJ2-5 and V is TRBV7-6, with 12 bases matching TRBD2. The germline V gene has CDR1 SGHVS and CDR2 FNYEAQ. The CDR3 is made up of 16 amino acids. V shed 6 bases and J 5 bases; nucleotides not matched to a gene: 10. CDR3 region: CASSPSSGGAGETQYF. The CDR3 bases are TGTGCCAGCAGTCCCTCTAGCGGGGGGGCCGGGGAGACCCAGTACTTC. The complete variable domain, with remaining parts taken from reference TRBV7-6 and TRBJ2-5, reads GAGVSQSPRYKVTKRGQDVALRCDPISGHVSLYWYRQALGQGPEFLTYFNYEAQQDKSGLPNDRFSAERPEGSISTLTIQRTEQRDSAMYRCASSPSSGGAGETQYFGPGTRLLVL.

The chain links TRBV19 to TRBJ2-7; 10 nucleotides match TRBD1. CDR3 size: 15 residues. The germline V gene has CDR1 LNHDA and CDR2 SQIVND (reference sequence). The junction had 13 bases not matched to a gene; V was cut back by 9 bases and J by 5 bases. The CDR3 loop is CASLSQGGTGDEQYF. CDR3 bases: TGTGCCAGCCTGAGCCAGGGGGGGACAGGGGACGAGCAGTACTTC.

The rearrangement joins TRBV11-2 to TRBJ2-7; perhaps TRBD2 as D (5 bases). Germline V lookup: CDR1 SGHAT, CDR2 FQNNGV. The V end was cut by 1 base, the J end by 3 bases, with 16 bases between. The CDR3 sequence is 16 residues long. This CDR3 is CASSLGLERSNYEQYF. In nucleotides, the CDR3 is TGTGCCAGCAGCTTAGGCCTAGAGCGGAGTAACTACGAGCAGTACTTC. The full variable domain, rest sourced from reference TRBV11-2 and TRBJ2-7, is EAGVAQSPRYKIIEKRQSVAFWCNPISGHATLYWYQQILGQGPKLLIQFQNNGVVDDSQLPKDRFSAERLKGVDSTLKIQPAKLEDSAVYLCASSLGLERSNYEQYFGPGTRLTVT.

The rearrangement uses TRBV28 and TRBJ1-1; perhaps TRBD1 as D (6 bases). V lost 5 bases and J lost 6, with 22 bases in between. The CDR3 has 16 residues. Germline V gives CDR1 MDHEN, CDR2 SYDVKM. The CDR3 bases are TGTGCCAGCAGTCCAACTGCCGGGCCAGGGGTCGCTGAAGCTTTCTTT. Its protein product is CASSPTAGPGVAEAFF.

This chain links TRBV2 with TRBJ2-3; D perhaps matches TRBD1 (5 bases). V lost 5 bases, J lost 3 bases, and 18 bases lay in between. Germline loops: CDR1 SNHLY, CDR2 FYNNEI. This CDR3 is 16 amino acids long. The CDR3 protein is CASSILWGSYTDTQYF. The CDR3 DNA reads as TGTGCCAGCAGTATTCTATGGGGCAGTTATACAGATACGCAGTATTTT.

The genes are TRBV25-1 and TRBJ2-1; 7 positions match TRBD1. The CDR3 is 12 amino acids. Germline-derived CDR1 and CDR2 are MGHDK and SYGVNS. With V trimmed by 9 bases and J by 6 bases, 5 bases remained unmatched. DNA for the CDR3: TGTGCCAGTTACTCAGGGGGCAATGAGCAGTTCTTC. As protein: CASYSGGNEQFF.

The V call is TRBV29-1, the J call TRBJ1-2, with D tentatively TRBD1 (6 bases). The CDR3 is 11 residues long. Germline V gene sequence: CDR1 SQVTM, CDR2 ANQGSEA. V shed 8 bases and J shed 8 bases, with 15 bases lying between them. CDR3 loop: CSTYQGLGYTF. CDR3 sequence (DNA): TGCAGCACCTATCAGGGGCTCGGCTACACCTTC.

This clone has a single count. The chain joins TRBV5-6 to TRBJ2-3; D call uncertain. Trimming cost V 4 bases and J 2 bases, with 5 bases left between them. CDR3 length equals 12 residues. CDR1 is SGHDT, CDR2 YYEEEE, per germline. CDR3 DNA: TGTGCCAGCAGCACTTACACAGATACGCAGTATTTT. Protein sequence: CASSTYTDTQYF.

The chain uses TRBV4-2 and TRBJ2-3; 8 bases are a match to TRBD2. Per the germline V gene, CDR1 is LGHNA and CDR2 is YNFKEQ. With 0 bases clipped from V and 4 bases from J, the junction kept 3 bases outside the gene matches. CDR3 length: 15 amino acids. The CDR3 spells CASSQEFGGADTQYF. As DNA, the CDR3 is TGTGCCAGCAGCCAAGAGTTCGGGGGGGCAGATACGCAGTATTTT.

This rearrangement joins TRBV28 to TRBJ2-7, with D maybe TRBD1 (5 bases). Germline V CDR1 and CDR2: MDHEN, SYDVKM. The CDR3 is made up of 21 amino acids. V lost 1 base and J lost 3, with 31 bases in between. The CDR3 DNA sequence: TGTGCCAGCAGTTTATACCGACGTTGGGCCCAAACAGGTGGCCTAGACTACGAGCAGTACTTC. It specifies CASSLYRRWAQTGGLDYEQYF.

This clone appeared a few times. The DNA for the CDR3 is TGTGCCAGCAGTTTCCAGAGCGACTATGGCTACACCTTC. Its protein product is CASSFQSDYGYTF. The chain has TRBV28 and TRBJ1-2; D is uncertain. The ends were cut back, 3 bases at V and 3 bases at J, with 8 bases in the middle. Germline V gene lookup returns CDR1 MDHEN and CDR2 SYDVKM. The length of the CDR3 is 13 residues.

The CDR3 is CASSEPTSGSMSNEQFF. CDR3 DNA: TGTGCCAGCAGCGAGCCCACTAGCGGGAGTATGAGCAATGAGCAGTTCTTC. The J gene is TRBJ2-1, the V gene TRBV2; 11 bases are a match to TRBD2. V shed 6 bases, J shed 6 bases, and the junction held 13 bases outside the gene matches. The CDR3 spans 17 residues. CDR1 and CDR2 (germline): SNHLY, FYNNEI.